This T cell receptor (beta chain) emerged from a study of blood T cell repertoires in COVID-19. Turning to the study itself: COVID-19 samples from acute and convalescent phases originated in the United States, Italy and Spain.

Per the germline V gene, CDR1 is MDHEN and CDR2 is SYDVKM. V lost 10 bases and J lost 1; bases outside the gene matches: 5. The CDR3 extends over 14 amino acids. This table comes from immunoSEQ multiplex PCR, and its TCRdb copy is limited to in-frame clones, with some not included. Among around 210,000 clones listed, roughly 85% were seen once. Sequenced material: peripheral blood. The J gene is TRBJ1-3, the V gene TRBV28; TRBD1 matches 9 bases. The sequence was collected from a man between 45 and 60 years old with COVID-19, enrolled during active disease. CDR3 region: CATRQGVSGNTIYF. CDR3 nucleotide sequence: TGTGCCACGAGACAGGGGGTATCTGGAAACACCATATATTTT.